This T cell receptor (beta chain) was observed in a study of blood T cell repertoires in COVID-19. Study at large: Samples representing acute and convalescent COVID-19 were sourced from the United States, Italy and Spain.

Method: immunoSEQ multiplex PCR; TCRdb's copy keeps in-frame clones and lacks some. The sample contains about 57,000 clones, approximately 81% of which appear only once. Sequenced input: PBMCs or T cells enriched from blood (not recorded which). This receptor was taken from a woman aged 40 to 50 with acute COVID-19.

CDR3 amino acids: CASSIGQLDSTDTQYF. The CDR3 nucleotides read TGTGCCAGCAGCATAGGACAGTTAGATAGCACAGATACGCAGTATTTT. The chain carries TRBV21-1 and TRBJ2-3; whether TRBD1, the table's D call, matches the DNA was not checked. TRBV21-1 is reported as a pseudogene. The CDR3 contains 16 residues.